The 5 T cell receptor beta chains below all came from one sample that was sequenced in a study of cytomegalovirus exposure and HLA in healthy donors. Researchers ran the PCR with 60 Vbeta and 13 Jbeta primers. Data came from immunoSEQ multiplex PCR; TCRdb stores just in-frame clones and leaves some out. The sample comprises approximately 160,000 clones, around 75% of which are singletons, and less than 5% rests with the top ten. What was sequenced was PBMCs. All receptors come from a male donor in good health and CMV-seronegative.

This clone turned up a few times. The V gene is TRBV30, the J gene TRBJ1-1, with unresolved D. This CDR3 comprises 14 residues. V lost 3 bases and J lost 5, with 16 bases in between. Germline lookup yields CDR1 GTSNPN and CDR2 SVGIG (reference sequence). CDR3 sequence: CAWSQLFVRTEAFF. In DNA, the CDR3 is TGTGCCTGGAGCCAATTGTTTGTACGGACTGAAGCTTTCTTT.

CDR3 sequence (DNA): TGCGCCAGCAGCTCGGAGGACTACACAGATACGCAGTATTTT. Its translation: CASSSEDYTDTQYF. The chain is built from TRBV5-1 and TRBJ2-3; D possibly corresponds to TRBD2 (6 bases). V was trimmed by 3 bases and J by 2 bases, leaving 10 bases between them. This CDR3 comprises 14 residues. Germline-derived CDR1 and CDR2 are SGHRS and YFSETQ.

The rearrangement joins TRBV6-4 to TRBJ2-2, with 10 bases aligning to TRBD1. The CDR3 has 15 amino acids. V lost 2 bases and J lost 3; bases outside the gene matches: 0. CDR1 and CDR2 from the germline V gene are MRHNA and SNTAGT. The CDR3 region has the DNA TGTGCCAGCAGTGACGGGACAGGGGACACCGGGGAGCTGTTTTTT. Translation gives CASSDGTGDTGELFF.

This chain uses TRBV2 with TRBJ1-3; unclear D gene. Germline V gene lookup returns CDR1 SNHLY and CDR2 FYNNEI. Between the trimmed V and J ends, which lost 4 bases and 1 base, there was a span of 8 bases. The CDR3 length is 14 residues. In nucleotides, the CDR3 is TGTGCCAGCAGTGGGTCCAGGTCTGGAAACACCATATATTTT. This translates into CASSGSRSGNTIYF. Full variable domain (missing parts from reference TRBV2 and TRBJ1-3): EPEVTQTPSHQVTQMGQEVILRCVPISNHLYFYWYRQILGQKVEFLVSFYNNEISEKSEIFDDQFSVERPDGSNFTLKIRSTKLEDSAMYFCASSGSRSGNTIYFGEGSWLTVV.

The chain carries TRBV7-6 and TRBJ2-3; 7 bases line up with TRBD1. The germline V gene has CDR1 SGHVS and CDR2 FNYEAQ. V was pared by 5 bases and J by 0 bases, with 8 bases of the junction left unmatched. The CDR3 is 16 amino acids. The CDR3 protein is CASSPRQGTSTDTQYF. As DNA, the CDR3 is TGTGCCAGCAGCCCACGACAGGGCACGAGCACAGATACGCAGTATTTT.